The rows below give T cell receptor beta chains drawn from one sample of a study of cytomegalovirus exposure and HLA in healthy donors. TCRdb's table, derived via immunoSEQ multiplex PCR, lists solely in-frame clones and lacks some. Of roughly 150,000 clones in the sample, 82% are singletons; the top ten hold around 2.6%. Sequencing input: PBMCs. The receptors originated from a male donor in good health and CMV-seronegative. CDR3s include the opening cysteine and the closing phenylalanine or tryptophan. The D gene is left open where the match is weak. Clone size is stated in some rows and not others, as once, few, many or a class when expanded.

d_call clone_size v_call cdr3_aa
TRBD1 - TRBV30 CASGGQEHSYEQYF
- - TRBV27 CASRLAPGAYEQYF
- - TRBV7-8 CASRVGGNEQYF
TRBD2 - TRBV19 CASSIGAGESYEQYF
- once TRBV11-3 CASSSTGDTQYF
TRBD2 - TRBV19 CASSTSGRSYEQYF
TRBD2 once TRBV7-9 CASSPSGGADTQYF
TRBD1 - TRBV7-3 CASSSQGANTEAFF
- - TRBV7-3 CASSSTGHGELFF
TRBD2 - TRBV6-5 CASSSSGRAPKETQYF
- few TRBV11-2 CASSSRNTIYF
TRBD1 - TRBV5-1 CASSGDRGRDEQYF
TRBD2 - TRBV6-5 CASRRAGGETQYF
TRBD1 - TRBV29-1 CSVVGTADSGANVLTF
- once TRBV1 CTSSQDPGRGGNEQFF
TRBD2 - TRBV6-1 CASTGGAYTDTQYF
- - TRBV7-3 CASSATGTVETQYF
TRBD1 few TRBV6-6 CASSYTTGQETQYF
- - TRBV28 CASPPGHSEQIAKNIQYF
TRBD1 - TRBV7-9 CASRITTGGASNEQFF
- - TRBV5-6 CASSYGRAGELFF
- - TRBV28 CASGGGGMETQYF
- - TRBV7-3 CASSPGISGQGLANEQFF
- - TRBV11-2 CASSLGVSTEAFF
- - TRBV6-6 CASTSDISSSYEQYF
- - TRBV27 CASSREPSGANVLTF
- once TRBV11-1 CASSLEKGLNTGELFF
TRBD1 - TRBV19 CASSMTGAPSSYEQYF
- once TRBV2 CASSLPPPRVSYNEQFF
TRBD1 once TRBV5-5 CASSYSGTGGEKLFF
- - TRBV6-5 CADRPGTYQPQHF
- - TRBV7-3 CASSPPGGVTQYF
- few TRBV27 CARENAPLSGNTIYF
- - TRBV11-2 CASSLLGGTRLGYTF
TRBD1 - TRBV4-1 CASSQGQGGQPQHF
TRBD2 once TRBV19 CASGGTSAYNEQFF